This TCR beta chain was observed in a study of cytomegalovirus exposure and HLA in healthy donors (dated 2017 in TCRdb). Study-wide context: An earlier analysis of around 600 of the donors reported more than 250 Gb of sequence data and 100 million to 140 million unique TCR beta sequences from approximately 180 million T cells. In a later analysis, previously published TCR beta repertoires from 670 or so donors were re-analyzed and high-resolution HLA genotyping was added so that TCR occurrence patterns could be studied. The study was designed to test whether signatures of past pathogen exposure could be identified by cataloging public T cell receptors. The number of typed donors differed by locus: 629-630 for A, B, C, DRB1 and DQB1; some 500 for DQA1; fewer than 610 for DPA1; and roughly 470 for DPB1. A later genetic analysis used genome-wide SNP genotypes for about three fifths of the 666 donors, treating that subset as a discovery cohort. To decide whether each TCR beta V gene segment behaved as functional or pseudogenic, an earlier analysis of some 600 of the donors relied on high-throughput TCR beta sequencing. Using immunosequencing, the study profiled T cell repertoires from fewer than 700 subjects and related those repertoires to cytomegalovirus serostatus. Roughly five DR-DQ haplotypes were handled as single units for association and clustering because linkage in the cohort was strong. An early release covering about 600 HLA-typed donors comprised about 300 gigabases of sequencing data and around 80 million unique TCR sequences. Across approximately 400 genotyped donors of the cohort, an average of roughly 230,000 unique TCR beta nucleotide sequences per donor were sequenced, and roughly a sixth of those sequences were non-productive. All discovery cohort repertoires had been generated using a single sequencing platform. Donor age, sex, ethnicity and CMV serostatus were compiled alongside the repertoire data. Both class I and class II loci were covered by HLA typing, at four-digit resolution. Of the roughly 400 genotyped donors, less than 90% were placed in the genetic ancestry cluster associated with self-reported Caucasian donors. In the later analysis, no new phenotypic data were used to find candidate immune exposures; instead, reliance was placed on TCR beta sequences and their occurrence across donors. Along with the approximately 700-subject first cohort, a separate validation cohort of over a hundred different subjects was used. High-throughput TCR immunosequencing, statistical association of individual TCRs with disease status, and machine learning were combined to predict cytomegalovirus infection status.

Trimming costs V 9 bases and J 6 bases, and their ends lie 21 bases apart. According to the germline V gene, CDR1 reads MNHEY and CDR2 reads SVGAGI. The cysteine opens and the phenylalanine closes a CDR3 of 14 amino acids. The kept DNA is CDR3 alone, 42 bases in frame from the first base. The cohort comprised some 730 healthy bone marrow donors. All cohort members were sampled while nominally healthy, although unrecorded immune exposures were likely present. The donor tested CMV seronegative, placing the donor among the roughly 340 seronegative members of the cohort. A peripheral blood sample was provided by each donor, and peripheral blood mononuclear cells were used for TCR beta sequencing. Genomic DNA was extracted from the blood cell samples with the Qiagen DNeasy Blood Extraction Kit. The library was prepared using the immunoSEQ multiplex PCR assay. For the multiplex PCR, a mixture combining 60 forward primers for TCR Vbeta segments and 13 reverse primers for TCR Jbeta segments was used. The CDR3 region of rearranged TCR beta genes was amplified from genomic DNA by a multiplex PCR assay. The amplified TCR beta libraries were sequenced on the Illumina HiSeq System as 87-base-pair reads. Per the original workflow: A later analysis counted tens of millions of unique TCR beta chains across the approximately 700 repertoires, and 9 million to 14 million of these chains were shared by at least two donors. Raw reads were error-corrected and collapsed into unique sequences with a nearest-neighbor algorithm that merged closely related sequences to remove PCR and sequencing errors. Alignment of CDR3 sequences to IMGT reference sequences was used to assign V, D and J gene segments. For a sequence to be retained, at least a six-nucleotide match to both a V gene segment and a J gene segment was required. Rearrangements were classified as productive when the CDR3 lacked stop codons and remained in frame with V and J, and all other rearrangements were classified as non-productive. CDR3 was defined according to IMGT convention as the region running from the second conserved V-encoded cysteine to the conserved J-encoded phenylalanine. The earlier analysis of about 500 of the donors excluded sequences that lacked an unambiguous match to a single V gene segment. An earlier analysis of several hundred of the donors called V segments functional above 56.7% productive rearrangements and segregating when the between-donor standard deviation exceeded 5%. A statistical classification framework was built for diagnosing cytomegalovirus status from the catalog of TCR beta chain sequences. In a later analysis, TCR nucleotide sequences were compared against IMGT/GENE-DB human TR gene sequences so that V and J genes could be assigned. A later analysis assigned CDR3 sequences and most-parsimonious VDJ recombination scenarios with the TCRdist pipeline. In a later analysis, each TCR beta chain was defined by its CDR3 amino acid sequence together with its V-gene family, and reads without a unique V-gene family were excluded. As a way to deal with suspected cross-contamination and a sequencing artifact, a later analysis dropped more than 500 nucleotide sequences that were highly shared and had low generation probability. In a later analysis, a clonal expansion index for each public chain was calculated from normalized within-repertoire ranks of inferred template counts. In a later analysis, generation probabilities were computed using a VDJ recombination model fitted to out-of-frame rearrangements, and the results were checked against IGoR. In a later analysis, TCR-TCR, TCR-HLA and TCR-CMV co-occurrence was scored with hypergeometric tests, and a repertoire-size bias correction was applied to TCR pairs. To estimate false discovery rates, a later analysis permuted the HLA or CMV assignments 20 times. In a later analysis, co-occurring TCRs were grouped using DBSCAN, with TCRdist sequence similarity added in when clustering inside HLA-allele-positive subsets. Co-occurrence clustering excluded repertoires with fewer than 30,000 or more than 120,000 public chains, plus five with anomalous nucleotide sharing. As stored in TCRdb, this immuneACCESS dataset retains in-frame rearrangements with V and J assigned. A fraction of the clones does not appear; measured against another copy, unresolved V genes explain less than half of the discrepancy, and the remainder lacks a known reason. V, J and clone size reflect that table, while D and trimming were determined from the DNA. The sample records just over 150,000 clones, roughly four fifths of which are singletons. Approximately 3.1% of the sample belongs to the ten largest clones.

On the study overall, not on this receptor specifically: In a later genetic analysis, fewer N-insertions in productive TCRs were reported among donors in an Asian-associated ancestry cluster than the roughly 700-donor mean. A cluster of highly shared sequence variants was judged likely to be a technical artifact of the sequencing pipeline. For the cohort, immune exposure information was limited to CMV serostatus. In a later analysis, several top co-occurrence clusters were reported to appear linked to parvovirus B19, influenza, CMV and Epstein-Barr virus. When HLA alleles, especially DR and DQ, strongly co-occurred, TCR associations were difficult to assign to individual alleles. Cytomegalovirus status was reported to be diagnosed by the classifier with high specificity and sensitivity in both the original and validation cohorts. The study listed 150 to 200 TCR beta chains as associated with cytomegalovirus. A later genetic analysis associated a missense DCLRE1C variant with V-gene and J-gene trimming of TCR beta chains, and an independent cohort replicated the association. In vitro tests confirmed that a few of the cytomegalovirus-associated TCR beta chains recognize cytomegalovirus antigens. Some IMGT-functional V segments, including TRBV6-2 and TRBV6-3, could not be distinguished by the 87-base-pair reads and were therefore excluded. HLA typing was unavailable for some donors at each locus, so association tests used only the typed subset. Across donors, most TCR sequences were observed very rarely, whereas some public TCRs were present in many individuals. Correlated functional status among segregating V segments might be attributable to linkage disequilibrium, but an unknown experimental factor could not be ruled out. An earlier analysis of approximately 600 of the donors showed that most TCR beta V segments appeared in productive rearrangements either about 87% or about 30% of the time, which broadly matched IMGT annotations. In a later analysis, TCR association rates were found to vary across HLA loci, with the most associated TCRs seen for DRB1 alleles and the fewest for HLA-C alleles. This cohort had only TCR beta chains sequenced, and the lack of alpha or paired-chain data limited which features could be detected. Fewer than 20 rarely observed V segments, including chromosome 9 orphons, were excluded from the earlier analysis of just under 600 of the donors because counts were too low. In a later analysis, most CMV-associated TCR beta chains were found to appear HLA-restricted, with HLA associations seemingly driven largely by CMV exposure. Specific HLA alleles were associated with roughly 17,000 TCR beta sequences at a false discovery rate of 0.05 in a later analysis. A later analysis found that HLA-associated TCR beta chains were more clonally expanded and had lower generation probabilities than equally common non-associated chains. A further reported finding was that TCR beta sequences accurately predicted the HLA-A and HLA-B alleles for most subjects in the first cohort. Sequencing depth was assumed to be roughly uniform across donors in the presence/absence analyses, though that assumption may not hold. According to the authors, the approach could potentially be generalized to other disease states and immunological phenotypes.

Details on this clone: Its binding antigen is unknown. Within one base of it there is no much larger clone, and no base qualities were kept.

The chain employs TRBV6-5 and TRBJ2-7; TRBD2 could be the D gene, as 6 bases match. This sequence originates from a woman in her thirties or forties in good health and CMV-seronegative. The material sequenced was PBMCs. The CDR3 has the sequence CASRRGPLGSEQYF. The DNA sequence reads TGTGCCAGTAGGCGGGGTCCTCTTGGTTCCGAGCAGTACTTC.